These T cell receptor beta chains were read from a single sample in a study of blood T cell repertoires in COVID-19. Libraries were prepared by immunoSEQ multiplex PCR; TCRdb keeps only in-frame clonotypes and omits some of them. The sample includes under 200,000 clones, over 70% of them seen just once. Material: peripheral blood. The receptors were sampled from a woman aged 60-70 years with acute or convalescent COVID-19. Both conserved end residues are part of each CDR3. The D gene is left open where the match is weak. Some rows have no size entry. The others give once, few or many, or a class for an expanded clone.

v_call	j_call	d_call	clone_size	cdr3_aa	cdr3_nt
TRBV7-2	TRBJ2-5	-	-	CASSLGAGKTQYF	TGTGCCAGCAGCTTAGGGGCGGGGAAGACCCAGTACTTC
TRBV3-1/TRBV3-2	TRBJ1-1	TRBD1	once	CASSQRDREFF	TGTGCCAGCAGCCAAAGGGACAGGGAGTTCTTT
TRBV2	TRBJ2-4	TRBD1	-	CASNGQGNIQYF	TGTGCCAGCAACGGACAGGGAAACATTCAGTACTTC
TRBV12-3/TRBV12-4	TRBJ1-2	-	-	CASSFGGSGYTF	TGTGCCAGCAGTTTCGGGGGTAGCGGCTACACCTTC
TRBV7-7	TRBJ2-1	TRBD1	-	CASSAGGHEQFF	TGTGCTAGTTCGGCAGGGGGCCATGAGCAGTTCTTC
TRBV5-1	TRBJ2-7	-	-	CASSLPSYEQYF	TGCGCCAGCAGCCTTCCCTCCTACGAGCAGTACTTC
TRBV7-9	TRBJ1-1	-	once	CASSLVQALNTEAFF	TGTGCCAGCAGCTTAGTGCAGGCCCTCAACACTGAAGCTTTCTTT
TRBV4-3	TRBJ1-2	-	-	CASSQRSPPGGYTF	TGCGCCAGCAGCCAACGTTCCCCCCCGGGGGGCTACACCTTC
TRBV5-1	TRBJ1-1	-	once	CASRQTALGTEAFF	TGCGCCAGCAGGCAGACAGCTTTGGGCACTGAAGCTTTCTTT
TRBV28	TRBJ1-2	-	-	CASSLLGGNYGYTF	TGTGCCAGCAGTTTGCTGGGAGGTAACTATGGCTACACCTTC
TRBV3-1/TRBV3-2	TRBJ1-1	TRBD1	once	CASSHVQGGRNTEAFF	TGTGCCAGCAGCCACGTTCAGGGGGGCCGAAACACTGAAGCTTTCTTT
TRBV13	TRBJ1-3	-	-	CASSIRDRNTIYF	TGTGCCAGCAGCATCCGGGACAGAAACACCATATATTTT
TRBV20-1	TRBJ2-7	TRBD1	-	CSASDRVHEQYF	TGCAGTGCTAGTGACAGGGTCCACGAGCAGTACTTC
TRBV5-1	TRBJ1-2	-	-	CASSLDPGIGYTF	TGCGCCAGCAGCTTGGATCCGGGTATTGGCTACACCTTC
TRBV6-5	TRBJ1-5	-	-	CASSYNSNQPQHF	TGTGCCAGCAGTTATAATAGCAATCAGCCCCAGCATTTT
TRBV7-9	TRBJ2-2	TRBD2	-	CASSPSGGPPGELFF	TGTGCCAGCAGCCCTAGCGGGGGTCCACCCGGGGAGCTGTTTTTT
TRBV6-6	TRBJ1-1	TRBD1	-	CASILGQVNTEAFF	TGTGCCAGCATCCTGGGACAGGTGAACACTGAAGCTTTCTTT
TRBV6-6	TRBJ1-6	-	-	CASRQTGTTHSPLHF	TGTGCCAGCAGACAAACCGGGACTACTCATTCACCCCTCCACTTT
TRBV7-9	TRBJ1-2	-	-	CASSLDNGENYGYTF	TGTGCCAGCAGCTTAGACAACGGGGAGAACTATGGCTACACCTTC
TRBV4-3	TRBJ1-6	-	-	CASSQDPRRGNSPLHF	TGCGCCAGCAGCCAAGACCCCCGGAGGGGTAATTCACCCCTCCACTTT
TRBV7-2	TRBJ1-6	TRBD1	once	CASSSRQGEGLRNSPLHF	TGTGCCAGCAGCTCCAGACAGGGGGAAGGGCTGAGAAATTCACCCCTCCACTTT
TRBV5-4	TRBJ2-3	TRBD2	-	CASSYQAGGPNTQYF	TGTGCCAGCAGCTATCAAGCGGGGGGGCCGAATACGCAGTATTTT
TRBV2	TRBJ1-6	-	once	CASSSTVNSSPLHF	TGTGCCAGCAGCTCGACAGTAAACTCTTCACCCCTCCACTTT
TRBV5-5	TRBJ2-5	TRBD2	once	CASSLLILGRGASAKTQYF	TGTGCCAGCAGCTTGTTAATTTTGGGGCGGGGGGCCTCTGCGAAGACCCAGTACTTC
TRBV30	TRBJ2-7	-	once	CAWGRTPLPEQYF	TGTGCCTGGGGAAGGACACCTTTGCCCGAGCAGTACTTC
TRBV7-9	TRBJ1-2	-	-	CASSLRSVYTF	TGTGCCAGCAGCTTACGCAGTGTCTACACCTTC
TRBV9	TRBJ2-3	TRBD2	-	CASSASGGQSLTDTQYF	TGTGCCAGCAGCGCTAGCGGGGGCCAGTCGCTCACAGATACGCAGTATTTT
TRBV7-2	TRBJ1-1	TRBD1	-	CASSLLTGGYTEAFF	TGTGCCAGCAGCTTACTGACAGGGGGCTACACTGAAGCTTTCTTT
TRBV5-8	TRBJ1-5	TRBD1	-	CASGQGANPQPQHF	TGTGCCAGCGGACAGGGGGCGAACCCTCAGCCCCAGCATTTT
TRBV10-2	TRBJ2-1	TRBD1	-	CASSNPKGANEQFF	TGCGCCAGCAGTAACCCCAAGGGGGCCAATGAGCAGTTCTTC
TRBV27	TRBJ1-3	TRBD1	-	CASSSLKTGGLANTIYF	TGTGCCAGCAGTAGCTTAAAGACAGGGGGCCTCGCGAACACCATATATTTT
TRBV6-4	TRBJ2-3	TRBD2	-	CASSPDSGGATDTQYF	TGTGCCAGCAGTCCCGATAGCGGGGGGGCCACAGATACGCAGTATTTT
TRBV28	TRBJ1-4	-	-	CASRSKGGNEKLFF	TGTGCCAGCAGGTCTAAAGGCGGTAATGAAAAACTGTTTTTT
TRBV7-2	TRBJ2-2	-	once	CASSSQTANTGELFF	TGTGCCAGCAGCTCCCAGACTGCGAACACCGGGGAGCTGTTTTTT
TRBV18	TRBJ1-2	-	once	CASSPIPTGTRVDGYTF	TGTGCCAGCTCACCAATCCCCACAGGTACGAGAGTGGATGGCTACACCTTC
TRBV6-2/TRBV6-3	TRBJ2-7	TRBD2	once	CASSYKRGALQWEQYF	TGTGCCAGCAGTTACAAGCGGGGGGCCCTCCAGTGGGAGCAGTACTTC
TRBV12-3/TRBV12-4	TRBJ1-1	-	-	CASSLNRALEAFF	TGTGCCAGCAGTCTTAACAGGGCACTTGAAGCTTTCTTT
TRBV7-2	TRBJ2-5	TRBD2	-	CASSPRGSGPVDQYF	TGTGCCAGCAGCCCCCGGGGTAGCGGGCCGGTAGACCAGTACTTC
TRBV7-9	TRBJ2-2	-	-	CASSFDGRNTGELFF	TGTGCCAGCAGCTTTGACGGGAGAAACACCGGGGAGCTGTTTTTT
TRBV7-2	TRBJ2-5	TRBD1	-	CASSLAKGGRGLYQETQYF	TGTGCCAGCAGCTTAGCGAAAGGCGGCAGGGGGCTGTACCAAGAGACCCAGTACTTC
TRBV12-3/TRBV12-4	TRBJ2-3	TRBD1	-	CASRTGGPDTQYF	TGTGCCAGCAGGACAGGGGGACCAGATACGCAGTATTTT
TRBV3-1/TRBV3-2	TRBJ1-1	-	-	CASSPNGQFNTEAFF	TGTGCCAGCAGCCCCAACGGACAGTTCAACACTGAAGCTTTCTTT
TRBV21-1	TRBJ2-2	-	-	CASSIPQGGTGNTGELFF	TGTGCCAGCAGCATCCCTCAGGGCGGGACAGGTAACACCGGGGAGCTGTTTTTT
TRBV4-1	TRBJ2-2	-	-	CASSGSAIRGGTGELFF	TGCGCCAGCAGCGGATCCGCCATTAGAGGGGGCACCGGGGAGCTGTTTTTT
TRBV3-1/TRBV3-2	TRBJ1-3	-	-	CASSQNKLGSGNTIYF	TGTGCCAGCAGCCAAAACAAGCTCGGGTCCGGAAACACCATATATTTT
TRBV13	TRBJ2-3	-	-	CASSPRGSADTQYF	TGTGCCAGCAGCCCGCGGGGTAGCGCAGATACGCAGTATTTT
TRBV4-2	TRBJ2-3	TRBD1	-	CASSPTGADTQYF	TGTGCCAGCAGCCCGACAGGGGCAGATACGCAGTATTTT
TRBV19	TRBJ1-4	-	-	CASSMRGGEKLFF	TGTGCCAGTAGTATGAGAGGTGGGGAAAAACTGTTTTTT
TRBV18	TRBJ1-2	TRBD1	-	CASSPQGQGAAGYTF	TGTGCCAGCTCACCACAGGGACAGGGGGCGGCTGGCTACACCTTC
TRBV6-5	TRBJ1-2	-	-	CASIRAGGYGYTF	TGTGCCAGCATCAGGGCTGGTGGCTATGGCTACACCTTC
TRBV2	TRBJ1-5	-	-	CASSAVGHSNQPQHF	TGTGCCAGCAGTGCGGTTGGTCATAGCAATCAGCCCCAGCATTTT
TRBV6-5	TRBJ1-3	-	-	CASSYVGLGGNTIYF	TGTGCCAGCAGTTACGTGGGTCTAGGAGGAAACACCATATATTTT
TRBV7-9	TRBJ2-7	-	-	CASSSDIYEQYF	TGTGCCAGCAGCTCCGACATCTACGAGCAGTACTTC
TRBV7-2	TRBJ2-2	-	-	CASSLYAVTGELFF	TGTGCCAGCAGCTTATATGCGGTGACCGGGGAGCTGTTTTTT
TRBV24-1	TRBJ2-6	TRBD1	-	CATQGSGANVLTF	TGTGCCACACAGGGGTCTGGGGCCAACGTCCTGACTTTC